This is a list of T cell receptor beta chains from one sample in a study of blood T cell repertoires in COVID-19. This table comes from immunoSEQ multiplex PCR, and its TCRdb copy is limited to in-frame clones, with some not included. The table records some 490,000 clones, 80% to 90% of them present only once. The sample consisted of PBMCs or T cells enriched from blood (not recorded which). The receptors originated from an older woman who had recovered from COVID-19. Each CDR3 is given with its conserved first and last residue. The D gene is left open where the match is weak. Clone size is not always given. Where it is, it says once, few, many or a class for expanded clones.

CASKRAANEKLFF	TGCGCCAGCAAGAGGGCAGCTAATGAAAAACTGTTTTTT	TRBJ1-4	TRBV5-1	-	once
CASSVGQAYYEQYF	TGTGCCAGCAGCGTAGGACAGGCATACTACGAGCAGTACTTC	TRBJ2-7	TRBV9	-	-
CASSPRAQGQGGTGELFF	TGTGCCAGCAGCCCAAGGGCCCAGGGGCAGGGGGGCACCGGGGAGCTGTTTTTT	TRBJ2-2	TRBV7-6	-	-
CASNNRGQALGTQYF	TGTGCCAGCAATAACAGGGGACAGGCACTAGGGACCCAGTACTTC	TRBJ2-5	TRBV6-5	TRBD1	-
CASSPPGGANVLTF	TGTGCCAGCAGCCCCCCGGGTGGGGCCAACGTCCTGACTTTC	TRBJ2-6	TRBV28	-	-
CASSLVQGRNYGYTF	TGCGCCAGCAGCTTGGTACAGGGGAGGAACTATGGCTACACCTTC	TRBJ1-2	TRBV5-1	TRBD1	-
CASSRGQGATDTQYF	TGTGCCAGCAGCCGGGGACAGGGGGCAACAGATACGCAGTATTTT	TRBJ2-3	TRBV3-1/TRBV3-2	TRBD1	-
CASSDRGAMGEKLFF	TGTGCCAGCAGTGATCGGGGGGCCATGGGTGAAAAACTGTTTTTT	TRBJ1-4	TRBV2	-	-
CASTQSAGANVLTF	TGTGCCAGTACCCAGTCTGCTGGGGCCAACGTCCTGACTTTC	TRBJ2-6	TRBV19	-	-
CASSSQPGLGIYEQFF	TGTGCCAGCAGCTCCCAGCCGGGACTAGGTATATATGAGCAGTTCTTC	TRBJ2-1	TRBV11-2	TRBD2	-
CASSLYGWTGLPLSGNTIYF	TGTGCCAGCAGCCTCTACGGGTGGACAGGTTTACCCCTCTCTGGAAACACCATATATTTT	TRBJ1-3	TRBV3-1/TRBV3-2	TRBD1	-
CASSPGIQETQYF	TGTGCCAGCAGCCCCGGGATTCAAGAGACCCAGTACTTC	TRBJ2-5	TRBV11-3	-	-
CASSARAVTSYEQYF	TGTGCCAGCAGTGCCAGGGCGGTGACCTCCTACGAGCAGTACTTC	TRBJ2-7	TRBV2	-	-
CASSLVTGRSGELFF	TGTGCCAGCAGCTTGGTGACAGGCAGGTCCGGGGAGCTGTTTTTT	TRBJ2-2	TRBV11-2	-	few
CASSYYKPFRGSGYTF	TGTGCCAGCAGCTATTACAAACCTTTCAGGGGAAGTGGCTACACCTTC	TRBJ1-2	TRBV7-2	-	-
CATSDPSTDSTDTQYF	TGTGCCACCAGTGATCCGTCGACTGATAGCACAGATACGCAGTATTTT	TRBJ2-3	TRBV24-1	-	-
CASIRQGETEAFF	TGTGCCAGCATTCGGCAGGGTGAGACTGAAGCTTTCTTT	TRBJ1-1	TRBV12-3/TRBV12-4	-	-
CASSLFEALGSPLHF	TGTGCCAGCAGTTTATTTGAGGCCTTAGGCTCACCCCTCCACTTT	TRBJ1-6	TRBV27	-	-
CASSEGGKGADTQYF	TGTGCCAGCAGTGAAGGGGGCAAGGGCGCAGATACGCAGTATTTT	TRBJ2-3	TRBV6-1	-	-
CASQLQGSDTGELFF	TGTGCCAGCCAATTACAGGGGTCTGACACCGGGGAGCTGTTTTTT	TRBJ2-2	TRBV2	TRBD1	-
CASKPLAVYEQFF	TGTGCCAGCAAACCCCTGGCTGTTTATGAGCAGTTCTTC	TRBJ2-1	TRBV2	-	-
CASSFNRDYQPQHF	TGTGCCAGCAGTTTCAACAGGGATTATCAGCCCCAGCATTTT	TRBJ1-5	TRBV28	-	-
CASSLAPAKNIQYF	TGTGCCAGCAGCTTAGCCCCGGCCAAAAACATTCAGTACTTC	TRBJ2-4	TRBV7-9	-	few
CASSFTDRNTGELFF	TGTGCCAGCAGCTTTACGGACAGGAACACCGGGGAGCTGTTTTTT	TRBJ2-2	TRBV5-6	-	-
CASIERRRETQYF	TGTGCCAGCATAGAACGGCGGAGAGAGACCCAGTACTTC	TRBJ2-5	TRBV2	-	-
CASSQDSPNTEAFF	TGTGCCAGCAGCCAGGACAGCCCTAACACTGAAGCTTTCTTT	TRBJ1-1	TRBV7-9	-	-
CASSFSPTGELFF	TGTGCCAGCAGCTTCAGTCCCACCGGGGAGCTGTTTTTT	TRBJ2-2	TRBV5-5	-	-
CASTAGDHSPLHF	TGTGCCAGCACTGCCGGGGATCATTCACCCCTCCACTTT	TRBJ1-6	TRBV6-5	-	few
CASSFFSSANTGELFF	TGCGCCAGCAGCTTTTTTTCCTCCGCGAACACCGGGGAGCTGTTTTTT	TRBJ2-2	TRBV5-1	-	-
CASSSRVPGNEKLFF	TGTGCCAGCAGTTCTCGGGTCCCGGGGAATGAAAAACTGTTTTTT	TRBJ1-4	TRBV28	-	-
CASSLGLAGGPRNEQFF	TGTGCCAGCAGCTTGGGTCTAGCGGGGGGGCCGCGGAATGAGCAGTTCTTC	TRBJ2-1	TRBV7-2	TRBD2	-
CASSLGPPGSSYEQYF	TGTGCTAGCAGCTTAGGACCCCCGGGAAGCTCCTACGAGCAGTACTTC	TRBJ2-7	TRBV7-7	-	-
CASSRGGERGENIQYF	TGCGCCAGCAGCCGGGGAGGGGAGAGGGGCGAAAACATTCAGTACTTC	TRBJ2-4	TRBV5-1	TRBD2	-
CASSPRVAGGVAKNIQYF	TGTGCCAGCAGCCCTCGGGTAGCGGGGGGCGTAGCCAAAAACATTCAGTACTTC	TRBJ2-4	TRBV14	TRBD2	-
CATSARFGGETQYF	TGTGCCACCAGTGCCCGATTCGGGGGAGAGACCCAGTACTTC	TRBJ2-5	TRBV24-1	-	-
CASSYTDTEAFF	TGTGCCAGCAGTTACACAGACACTGAAGCTTTCTTT	TRBJ1-1	TRBV6-6	-	-
CASSSQGADYGYTF	TGCGCCAGCAGCTCACAGGGGGCTGACTATGGCTACACCTTC	TRBJ1-2	TRBV5-1	TRBD1	-
CASSSTGQGRDEQFF	TGTGCCAGCAGCTCAACCGGACAGGGGAGGGATGAGCAGTTCTTC	TRBJ2-1	TRBV11-2	TRBD1	-